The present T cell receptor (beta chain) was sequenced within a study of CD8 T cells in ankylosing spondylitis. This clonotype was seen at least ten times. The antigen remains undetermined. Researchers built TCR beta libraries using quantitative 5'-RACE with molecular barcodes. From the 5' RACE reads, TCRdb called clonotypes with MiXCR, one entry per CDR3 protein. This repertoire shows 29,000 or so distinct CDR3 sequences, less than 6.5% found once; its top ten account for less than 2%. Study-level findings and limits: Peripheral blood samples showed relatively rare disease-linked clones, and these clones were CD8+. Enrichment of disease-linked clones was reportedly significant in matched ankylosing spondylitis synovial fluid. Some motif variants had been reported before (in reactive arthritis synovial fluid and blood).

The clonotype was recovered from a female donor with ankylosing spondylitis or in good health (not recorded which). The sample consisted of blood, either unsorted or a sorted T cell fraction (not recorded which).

Here the CDR3 DNA reads TGTGCCAGCAGCCCCGCCCGAAACCTCTACGAGCAGTACTTC. Amino acids: CASSPARNLYEQYF. V gene TRBV9 combines with J gene TRBJ2-7; D not resolved. Germline lookup yields CDR1 SGDLS and CDR2 YYNGEE. V was trimmed by 4 bases and J by 3 bases, leaving 14 bases between them. The CDR3 contains 14 residues.